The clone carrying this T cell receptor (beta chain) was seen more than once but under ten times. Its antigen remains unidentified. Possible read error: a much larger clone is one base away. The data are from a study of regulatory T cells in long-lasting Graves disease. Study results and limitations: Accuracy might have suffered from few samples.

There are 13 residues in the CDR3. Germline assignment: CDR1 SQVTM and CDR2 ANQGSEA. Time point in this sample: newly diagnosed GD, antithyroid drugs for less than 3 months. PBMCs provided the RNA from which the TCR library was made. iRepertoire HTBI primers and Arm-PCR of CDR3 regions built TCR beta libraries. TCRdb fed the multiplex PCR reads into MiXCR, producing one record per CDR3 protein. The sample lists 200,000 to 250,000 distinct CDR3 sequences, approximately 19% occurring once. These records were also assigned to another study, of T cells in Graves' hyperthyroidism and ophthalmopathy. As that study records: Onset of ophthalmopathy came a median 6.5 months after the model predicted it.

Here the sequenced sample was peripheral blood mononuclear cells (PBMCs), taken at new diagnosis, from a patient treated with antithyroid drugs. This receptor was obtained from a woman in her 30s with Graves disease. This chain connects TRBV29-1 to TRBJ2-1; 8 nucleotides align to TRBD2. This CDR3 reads CSVKTSGLNGQFF. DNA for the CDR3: TGCAGCGTTAAAACTAGCGGTCTCAATGGGCAGTTCTTC.